These T cell receptor beta chains were read from a single sample in a study of radiotherapy plus CTLA-4 blockade in lung cancer. Here immunoSEQ multiplex PCR was the method, and the copy in TCRdb shows in-frame clones only, minus some. The sample yields tens of thousands of clones, roughly 85% seen once. The sequences come from peripheral blood, collected from a patient treated with radiotherapy plus ipilimumab. Every receptor here comes from a human donor with non-small cell lung cancer who had a complete response to radiotherapy plus ipilimumab. Both conserved end residues are part of each CDR3. The D gene is left open where the match is weak. Expanded clones get a size class; other rows say once, few or many, or leave the size out.

cdr3_aa cdr3_nt v_call clone_size j_call d_call
CASSWGADYGYTF TGTGCCAGCAGCTGGGGAGCAGACTATGGCTACACCTTC TRBV5-5 . TRBJ1-2 .
CSVEGGGRGSGEQFF TGCAGCGTTGAAGGGGGGGGTAGGGGAAGCGGTGAGCAGTTCTTC TRBV29-1 . TRBJ2-1 TRBD2
CASSPPTRTGELFF TGTGCCAGCAGCCCCCCCACACGCACCGGGGAGCTGTTTTTT TRBV5-4 . TRBJ2-2 .
CASSLRLPGARLAGYTF TGTGCCAGCAGCCTTAGACTCCCAGGGGCGAGGTTGGCTGGCTACACCTTC TRBV7-9 few TRBJ1-2 .
CAISESASGSEDYNEQFF TGTGCCATCAGTGAGAGCGCTAGCGGGAGTGAGGACTACAATGAGCAGTTCTTC TRBV10-3 . TRBJ2-1 TRBD2
CASSLAGLIYNEQFF TGTGCCAGCAGCTTAGCCGGACTAATTTACAATGAGCAGTTCTTC TRBV7-2 . TRBJ2-1 .
CASSPRGDNTGELFF TGTGCCAGCAGTCCGAGGGGGGACAACACCGGGGAGCTGTTTTTT TRBV6-5 . TRBJ2-2 .
CASSSVRDNEQFF TGTGCCAGCAGCTCAGTCCGGGACAATGAGCAGTTCTTC TRBV7-2 . TRBJ2-1 .
CASSVEVGRNTEAFF TGTGCCAGCAGCGTAGAGGTTGGGCGGAACACTGAAGCTTTCTTT TRBV9 . TRBJ1-1 .
CASSYRGFGYTF TGTGCCAGCAGTTATCGGGGTTTTGGCTACACCTTC TRBV6-5 . TRBJ1-2 .
CASSLDRGQRGYTF TGTGCCAGCAGCTTAGACAGGGGGCAGCGCGGCTACACCTTC TRBV5-6 few TRBJ1-2 TRBD1
CASSLRQGYGYTF TGTGCCAGCAGCTTACGACAGGGCTATGGCTACACCTTC TRBV11-2 . TRBJ1-2 TRBD1
CASSQGQAYSEQFF TGCGCCAGCAGCCAAGGACAGGCCTACAGTGAGCAGTTCTTC TRBV10-1 . TRBJ2-1 TRBD1
CASSPDRESAGYTF TGTGCCAGCAGTCCGGACAGGGAGTCGGCTGGCTACACCTTC TRBV2 . TRBJ1-2 TRBD1
CATSPQRNEQFF TGTGCCACCAGCCCCCAGCGGAATGAGCAGTTCTTC TRBV15 . TRBJ2-1 .
CASSLSSPHTNQPQHF TGTGCCAGCAGTTTAAGCAGTCCCCACACCAATCAGCCCCAGCATTTT TRBV28 . TRBJ1-5 .
CASSAFGGAGRGLNEQYF TGTGCCAGCAGTGCATTCGGGGGGGCCGGCAGGGGGCTGAACGAGCAGTACTTC TRBV27 . TRBJ2-7 .
CASSLDQGRYNEQFF TGTGCCAGCAGCCTAGACCAGGGACGCTACAATGAGCAGTTCTTC TRBV7-2 . TRBJ2-1 .
CASSVEGAQNIQYF TGTGCCAGCAGCGTGGAAGGGGCTCAAAACATTCAGTACTTC TRBV9 . TRBJ2-4 .
CASSPFSQGGNYGYTF TGTGCCAGCTCACCATTCAGCCAGGGAGGGAACTATGGCTACACCTTC TRBV18 once TRBJ1-2 .
CASTLAGTPDTQYF TGTGCCAGCACCCTAGCGGGAACGCCAGATACGCAGTATTTT TRBV9 few TRBJ2-3 TRBD2
CASSLEGDMGYGYTF TGTGCCAGCAGCTTAGAGGGGGACATGGGCTATGGCTACACCTTC TRBV11-3 once TRBJ1-2 .
CASSLPNSPLHF TGTGCCAGCAGCTTACCAAATTCACCCCTCCACTTT TRBV11-2 many TRBJ1-6 .
CASGWRQGDYGYTF TGTGCCAGCGGATGGAGACAGGGGGACTATGGCTACACCTTC TRBV6-1 . TRBJ1-2 TRBD1
CASSAGQGRRYEQYF TGCGCCAGCAGTGCAGGACAGGGAAGAAGGTACGAGCAGTACTTC TRBV10-1 few TRBJ2-7 TRBD1
CASSPPGQGFDTQYF TGCGCCAGCAGCCCCCCGGGACAGGGTTTCGATACGCAGTATTTT TRBV5-1 . TRBJ2-3 TRBD1
CASSGMGHRNSPLHF TGTGCCAGCAGCGGAATGGGGCATCGAAATTCACCCCTCCACTTT TRBV28 . TRBJ1-6 .
CASSVGPGTGAYGYTF TGTGCCAGCAGCGTAGGTCCTGGGACAGGGGCTTATGGCTACACCTTC TRBV9 . TRBJ1-2 TRBD1
CASSRGQGATNSPLHF TGTGCCAGTAGTAGGGGACAGGGGGCGACCAATTCACCCCTCCACTTT TRBV19 medium-sized TRBJ1-6 TRBD1
CASSQDGGGRGYGYTF TGCGCCAGCAGCCAAGATGGGGGGGGGCGCGGCTATGGCTACACCTTC TRBV4-3 . TRBJ1-2 .
CSVWFDGYNEQFF TGCAGCGTTTGGTTCGACGGATACAATGAGCAGTTCTTC TRBV29-1 . TRBJ2-1 .
CASSPLGLAGGIDTQYF TGTGCCAGTAGTCCGCTCGGACTAGCGGGGGGGATAGATACGCAGTATTTT TRBV19 . TRBJ2-3 TRBD2
CASSLDRMYQETQYF TGCGCCAGCAGCTTGGATCGGATGTACCAAGAGACCCAGTACTTC TRBV5-1 . TRBJ2-5 .
CASSFRQGRETQYF TGCGCCAGCAGCTTCAGACAGGGCCGAGAGACCCAGTACTTC TRBV5-1 . TRBJ2-5 TRBD1
CASSSRDCPETQYF TGTGCCAGCAGTTCCCGGGACTGCCCGGAGACCCAGTACTTC TRBV6-8 . TRBJ2-5 .
CASSPRGGEYGYTF TGTGCCAGCTCACCTCGGGGAGGTGAGTATGGCTACACCTTC TRBV18 few TRBJ1-2 .
CASSLSAGSSTDTQYF TGTGCCAGCAGCTTAAGTGCAGGAAGTAGCACAGATACGCAGTATTTT TRBV7-8 few TRBJ2-3 .
CASSSHKMANEQFF TGTGCCAGCAGCTCCCATAAAATGGCCAATGAGCAGTTCTTC TRBV7-2 . TRBJ2-1 .
CASMGRGRLGSGELFF TGTGCCAGTATGGGGAGGGGACGTTTGGGGAGCGGGGAGCTGTTTTTT TRBV19 . TRBJ2-2 TRBD2
CASSPPGHMNTEAFF TGTGCCAGCAGTCCCCCGGGACACATGAACACTGAAGCTTTCTTT TRBV6-5 . TRBJ1-1 .
CASSLDMSSSYNEQFF TGTGCCAGCAGCTTAGATATGTCCAGCTCCTACAATGAGCAGTTCTTC TRBV11-2 . TRBJ2-1 .
CASSFRRGNTEAFF TGTGCCAGCAGCTTCCGCAGGGGGAACACTGAAGCTTTCTTT TRBV7-8 . TRBJ1-1 .
CASSSQSRTSGELFF TGTGCCAGCAGCTCTCAATCTAGGACCTCCGGGGAGCTGTTTTTT TRBV7-2 . TRBJ2-2 .